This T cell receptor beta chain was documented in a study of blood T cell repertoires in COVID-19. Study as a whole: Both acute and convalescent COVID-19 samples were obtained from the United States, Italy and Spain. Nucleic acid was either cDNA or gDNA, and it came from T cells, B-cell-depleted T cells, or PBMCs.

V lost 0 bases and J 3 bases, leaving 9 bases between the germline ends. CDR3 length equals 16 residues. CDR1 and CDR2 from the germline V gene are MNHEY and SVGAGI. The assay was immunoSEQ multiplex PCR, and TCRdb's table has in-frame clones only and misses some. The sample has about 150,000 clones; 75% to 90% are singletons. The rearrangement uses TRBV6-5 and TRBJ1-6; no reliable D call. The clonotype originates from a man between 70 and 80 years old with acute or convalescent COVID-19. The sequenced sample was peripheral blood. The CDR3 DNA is TGTGCCAGCAGTTACTCGGGCAGGATCTATAATTCACCCCTCCACTTT. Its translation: CASSYSGRIYNSPLHF.